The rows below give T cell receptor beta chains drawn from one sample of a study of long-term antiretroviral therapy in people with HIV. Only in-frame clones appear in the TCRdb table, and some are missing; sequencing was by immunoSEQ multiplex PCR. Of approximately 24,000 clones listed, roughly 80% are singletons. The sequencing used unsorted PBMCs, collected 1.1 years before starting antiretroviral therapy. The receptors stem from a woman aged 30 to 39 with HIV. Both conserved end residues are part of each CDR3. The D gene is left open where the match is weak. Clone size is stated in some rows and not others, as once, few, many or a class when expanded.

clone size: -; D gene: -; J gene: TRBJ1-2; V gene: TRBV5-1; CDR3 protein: CASSLDLEGYTF; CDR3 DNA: TGCGCCAGCAGCTTGGATTTGGAAGGCTACACCTTC
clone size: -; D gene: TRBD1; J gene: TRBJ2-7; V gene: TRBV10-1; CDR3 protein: CASSAGTGLYEQYF; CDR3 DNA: TGCGCCAGCAGCGCCGGGACAGGGCTCTACGAGCAGTACTTC
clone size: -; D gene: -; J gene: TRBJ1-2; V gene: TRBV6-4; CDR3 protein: CASSDSYRANYGYTF; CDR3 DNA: TGTGCCAGCAGTGACTCTTACCGAGCTAACTATGGCTACACCTTC
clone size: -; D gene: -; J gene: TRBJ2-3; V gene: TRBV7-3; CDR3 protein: CASSPTGTPGSTDTQYF; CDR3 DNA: TGTGCCAGCAGCCCAACCGGGACTCCGGGCAGCACAGATACGCAGTATTTT
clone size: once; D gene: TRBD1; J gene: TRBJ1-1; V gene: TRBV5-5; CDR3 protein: CASSARQGRDTEAFF; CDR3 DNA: TGTGCCAGCAGCGCAAGACAGGGGCGCGACACTGAAGCTTTCTTT
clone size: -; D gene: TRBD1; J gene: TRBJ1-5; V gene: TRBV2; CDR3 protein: CASMRDRGRIEDQPQHF; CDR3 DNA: TGTGCCAGCATGAGAGACAGGGGACGAATTGAAGATCAGCCCCAGCATTTT
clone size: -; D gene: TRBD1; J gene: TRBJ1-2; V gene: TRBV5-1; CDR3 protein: CASSLKGQGDATYGYTF; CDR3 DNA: TGCGCCAGCAGCTTGAAAGGACAGGGAGACGCTACCTATGGCTACACCTTC
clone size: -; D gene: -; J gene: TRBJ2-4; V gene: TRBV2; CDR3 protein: CASRDTGTKNIQYF; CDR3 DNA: TGTGCCAGCAGGGATACAGGGACGAAAAACATTCAGTACTTC
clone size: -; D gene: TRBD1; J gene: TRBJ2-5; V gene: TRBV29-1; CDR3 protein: CSAYRGNQETQYF; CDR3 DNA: TGCAGCGCCTACAGGGGAAACCAAGAGACCCAGTACTTC
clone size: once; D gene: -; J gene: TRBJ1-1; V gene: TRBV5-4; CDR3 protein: CASSQDRNTEAFF; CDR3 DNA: TGTGCCAGCAGTCAGGACAGGAACACTGAAGCTTTCTTT
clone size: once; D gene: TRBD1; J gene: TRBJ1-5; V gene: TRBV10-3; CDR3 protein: CAISEIDRGEEPQHF; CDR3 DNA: TGTGCCATCAGTGAAATCGACAGGGGAGAGGAGCCCCAGCATTTT
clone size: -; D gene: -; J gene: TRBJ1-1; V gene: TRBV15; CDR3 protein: CATSGYANTEAFF; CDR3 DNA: TGTGCCACCAGTGGTTATGCGAACACTGAAGCTTTCTTT
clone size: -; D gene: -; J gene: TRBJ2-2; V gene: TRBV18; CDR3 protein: CASSPPQRGNTGELFF; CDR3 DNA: TGTGCCAGCTCACCACCGCAGAGGGGGAACACCGGGGAGCTGTTTTTT
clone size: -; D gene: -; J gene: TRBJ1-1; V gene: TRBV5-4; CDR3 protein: CASSPRPGRDTEAFF; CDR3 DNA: TGTGCCAGCAGCCCCCGCCCGGGGCGCGATACTGAAGCTTTCTTT
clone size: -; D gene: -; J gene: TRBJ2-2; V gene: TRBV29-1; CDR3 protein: CSAPQGADTGELFF; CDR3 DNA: TGCAGCGCCCCCCAAGGGGCGGACACCGGGGAGCTGTTTTTT
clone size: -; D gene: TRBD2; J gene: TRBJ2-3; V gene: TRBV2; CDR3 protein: CASRPGTSGGADTQYF; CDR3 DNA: TGTGCCAGCAGACCCGGGACTAGCGGGGGGGCAGATACGCAGTATTTT
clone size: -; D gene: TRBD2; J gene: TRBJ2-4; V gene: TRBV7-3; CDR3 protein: CASSLTSGKNIQYF; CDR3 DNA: TGTGCCAGCAGCCTGACTAGCGGTAAAAACATTCAGTACTTC
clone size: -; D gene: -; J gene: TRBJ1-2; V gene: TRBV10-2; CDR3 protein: CASSLDAYGYTF; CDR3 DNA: TGCGCCAGCAGTCTGGACGCGTATGGCTACACCTTC
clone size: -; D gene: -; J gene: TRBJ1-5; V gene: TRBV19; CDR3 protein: CASSIKEDQPQHF; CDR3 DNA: TGTGCCAGTAGTATAAAAGAAGATCAGCCCCAGCATTTT
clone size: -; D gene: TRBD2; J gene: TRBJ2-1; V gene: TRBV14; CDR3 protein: CASSRRTSGRYNEQFF; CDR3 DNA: TGTGCCAGCAGCCGCCGGACTAGCGGGCGGTACAATGAGCAGTTCTTC
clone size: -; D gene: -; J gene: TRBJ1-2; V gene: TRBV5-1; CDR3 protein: CASSSRGEGGYTF; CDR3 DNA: TGCGCCAGCAGCAGCCGGGGGGAAGGTGGCTACACCTTC
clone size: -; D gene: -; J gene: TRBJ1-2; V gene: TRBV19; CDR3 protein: CASSIEAAYGYTF; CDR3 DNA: TGTGCCAGTAGTATAGAGGCAGCCTATGGCTACACCTTC
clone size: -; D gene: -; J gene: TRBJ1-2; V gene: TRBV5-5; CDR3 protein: CASSLGGDYGYTF; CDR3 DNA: TGTGCCAGCAGCTTGGGGGGCGACTATGGCTACACCTTC
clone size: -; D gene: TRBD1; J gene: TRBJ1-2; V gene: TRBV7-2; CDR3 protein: CASSLWTGVGYTF; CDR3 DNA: TGTGCCAGCAGCTTATGGACAGGGGTCGGCTACACCTTC
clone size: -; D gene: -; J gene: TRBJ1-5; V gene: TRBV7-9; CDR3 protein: CASSFGGLSNQPQHF; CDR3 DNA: TGTGCCAGCAGCTTCGGGGGGCTATCCAATCAGCCCCAGCATTTT
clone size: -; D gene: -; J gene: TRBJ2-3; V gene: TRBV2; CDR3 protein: CASSEALQVDTQYF; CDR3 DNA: TGTGCCAGCAGTGAAGCGCTTCAGGTAGATACGCAGTATTTT
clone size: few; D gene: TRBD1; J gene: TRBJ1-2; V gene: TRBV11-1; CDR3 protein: CASSLEGQGQSGYTF; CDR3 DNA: TGTGCCAGCAGCTTAGAAGGACAGGGGCAGAGCGGCTACACCTTC
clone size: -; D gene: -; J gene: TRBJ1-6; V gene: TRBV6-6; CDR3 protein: CASIRDNNNSPLHF; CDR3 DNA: TGTGCCAGCATAAGGGACAACAATAATTCACCCCTCCACTTT
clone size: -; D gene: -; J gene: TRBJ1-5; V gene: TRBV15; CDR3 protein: CATRGLGQPQHF; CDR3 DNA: TGTGCCACCAGGGGTCTAGGTCAGCCCCAGCATTTT
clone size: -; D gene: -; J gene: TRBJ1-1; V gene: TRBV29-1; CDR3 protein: CSVGDPSGMNTEAFF; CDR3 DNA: TGCAGCGTTGGGGATCCCAGCGGGATGAACACTGAAGCTTTCTTT
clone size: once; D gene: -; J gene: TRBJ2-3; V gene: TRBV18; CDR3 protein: CASSPLSTDTQYF; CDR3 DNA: TGTGCCAGCTCACCACTCTCCACAGATACGCAGTATTTT
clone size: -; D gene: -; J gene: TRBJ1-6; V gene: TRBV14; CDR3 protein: CASSRDPLRTLHF; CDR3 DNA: TGTGCCAGCAGCCGGGACCCCCTAAGAACCCTCCACTTT
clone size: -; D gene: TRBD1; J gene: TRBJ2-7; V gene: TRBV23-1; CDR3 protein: CASSQYSAPGTEPYEQYF; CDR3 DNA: TGCGCCAGCAGTCAATATTCGGCACCCGGGACAGAACCCTACGAGCAGTACTTC
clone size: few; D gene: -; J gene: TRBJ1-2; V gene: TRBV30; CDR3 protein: CAWTSGLLNYGYTF; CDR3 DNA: TGTGCCTGGACCAGCGGCCTACTTAACTATGGCTACACCTTC
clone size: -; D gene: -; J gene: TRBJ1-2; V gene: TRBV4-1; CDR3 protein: CASSQDAGSYGYTF; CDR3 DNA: TGCGCCAGCAGCCAAGATGCGGGATCCTATGGCTACACCTTC
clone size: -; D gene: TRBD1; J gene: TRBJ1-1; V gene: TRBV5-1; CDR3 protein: CASSPTGGNTEAFF; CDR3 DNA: TGCGCCAGCAGCCCGACAGGGGGTAACACTGAAGCTTTCTTT
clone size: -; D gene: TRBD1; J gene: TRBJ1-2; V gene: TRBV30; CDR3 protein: CAWRRGGRSHGYTF; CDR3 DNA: TGTGCCTGGAGAAGAGGGGGCAGATCACATGGCTACACCTTC
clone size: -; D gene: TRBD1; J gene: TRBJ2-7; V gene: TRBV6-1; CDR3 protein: CASSGDRRDYEQYF; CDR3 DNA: TGTGCCAGCAGTGGGGACAGACGAGACTACGAGCAGTACTTC
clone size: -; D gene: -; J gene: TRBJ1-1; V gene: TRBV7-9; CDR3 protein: CASSSQGYTEAFF; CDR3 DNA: TGTGCCAGCAGCTCCCAGGGTTACACTGAAGCTTTCTTT
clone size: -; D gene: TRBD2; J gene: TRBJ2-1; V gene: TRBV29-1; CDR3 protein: CSSGSGGAYEQFF; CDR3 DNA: TGCAGCAGCGGTAGCGGGGGGGCCTATGAGCAGTTCTTC
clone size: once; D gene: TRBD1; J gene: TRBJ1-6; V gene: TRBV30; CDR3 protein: CAWRFDRGSPLHF; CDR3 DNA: TGTGCCTGGAGGTTTGACAGGGGGTCACCCCTCCACTTT